The entry that follows covers one T cell receptor beta chain sequence. Its antigen is unknown. This CDR3 has 15 residues. Germline CDR1 is SGHDN and CDR2 is FVKESK. Germline trimming cut 1 base from V and 2 bases from J; bases unmatched to any gene: 4. Measured with immunoSEQ multiplex PCR; TCRdb has only the in-frame clones, and not every one. The repertoire holds about 60,000 clones, with about four fifths as singletons. The sort gate was single viable CD3+CD4+CD8-CD45RO+ cells for memory CD4+ T cells. The sample belongs to a study of memory CD4+ T cells and cytomegalovirus serostatus. Whole-study findings and limits: Suggested: most of the CMV-linked TCR signature lies in CD4+ memory cells.

The clonotype comes from an adult in good health and CMV-seronegative. Some clones in this sample may be carry-over from other donors' samples. This sequence joins TRBV14 and TRBJ2-7, with 8 bases aligning to TRBD1. Sequenced input: memory CD4+ T cells from blood. In DNA, the CDR3 is TGTGCCAGCAGCCAAGCATCGACAGGGGCCTACGAGCAGTACTTC. It translates to CASSQASTGAYEQYF.